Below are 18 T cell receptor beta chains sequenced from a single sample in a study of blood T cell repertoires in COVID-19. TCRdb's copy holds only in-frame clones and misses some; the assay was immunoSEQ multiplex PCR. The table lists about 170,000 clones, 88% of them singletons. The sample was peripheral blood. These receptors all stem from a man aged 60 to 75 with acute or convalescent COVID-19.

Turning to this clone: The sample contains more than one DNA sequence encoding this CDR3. CDR3 sequence (DNA): TGTGCCAGCAGTTTAGGAGGGGCCGGCTATGGCTACACCTTC. Protein: CASSLGGAGYGYTF. V is TRBV27 and J is TRBJ1-2, with D perhaps matching TRBD1 (5 bases). V was pared by 2 bases and J by 4 bases, with 11 bases between. The CDR3 length is 14 residues. The germline V gene encodes CDR1 MNHEY and CDR2 SMNVEV (reference sequence).

CDR3 protein: CASSLDLAGTSYEQYF. DNA of the CDR3: TGTGCCAGCAGCTTAGATCTAGCGGGAACCTCCTACGAGCAGTACTTC. The chain couples TRBV11-3 to TRBJ2-7; 9 bases map to TRBD2. This CDR3 contains 16 residues. Trimming took 0 bases from V and 0 from J; bases not matched to a gene: 3. Germline CDR1 reads SGHNT; CDR2 reads YENEEA.

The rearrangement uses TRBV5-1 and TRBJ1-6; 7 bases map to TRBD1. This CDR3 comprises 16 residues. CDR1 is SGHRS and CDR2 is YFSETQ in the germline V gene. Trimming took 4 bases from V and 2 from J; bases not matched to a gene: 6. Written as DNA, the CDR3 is TGCGCCAGCAGCCCGACAGGGTACCCCTATAATTCACCCCTCCACTTT. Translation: CASSPTGYPYNSPLHF.

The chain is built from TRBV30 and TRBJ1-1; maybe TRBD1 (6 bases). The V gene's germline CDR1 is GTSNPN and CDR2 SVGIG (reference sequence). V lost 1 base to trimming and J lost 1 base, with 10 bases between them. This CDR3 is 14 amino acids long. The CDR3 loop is CAWSEGVQNTEAFF. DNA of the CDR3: TGTGCCTGGAGTGAGGGGGTTCAGAACACTGAAGCTTTCTTT. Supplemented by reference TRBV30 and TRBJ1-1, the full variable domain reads SQTIHQWPATLVQPVGSPLSLECTVEGTSNPNLYWYRQAAGRGLQLLFYSVGIGQISSEVPQNLSASRPQDRQFILSSKKLLLSDSGFYLCAWSEGVQNTEAFFGQGTRLTVV.

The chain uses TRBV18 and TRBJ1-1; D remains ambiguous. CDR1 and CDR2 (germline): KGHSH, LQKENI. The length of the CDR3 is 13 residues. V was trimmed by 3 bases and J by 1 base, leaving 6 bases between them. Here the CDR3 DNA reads TGTGCCAGCTCACCTCGACAGAACACTGAAGCTTTCTTT. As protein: CASSPRQNTEAFF.

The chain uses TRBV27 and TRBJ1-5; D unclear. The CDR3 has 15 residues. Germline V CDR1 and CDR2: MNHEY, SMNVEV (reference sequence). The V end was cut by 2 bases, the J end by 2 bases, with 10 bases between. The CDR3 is CASSLRGQGNQPQHF. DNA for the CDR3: TGTGCCAGCAGTTTACGGGGTCAGGGCAATCAGCCCCAGCATTTT.

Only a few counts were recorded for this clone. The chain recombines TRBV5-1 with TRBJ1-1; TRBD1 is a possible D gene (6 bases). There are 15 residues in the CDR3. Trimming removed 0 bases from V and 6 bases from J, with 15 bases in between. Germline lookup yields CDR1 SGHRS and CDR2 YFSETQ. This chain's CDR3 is CASSLGRGNFAEAFF. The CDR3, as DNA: TGCGCCAGCAGCTTGGGCAGGGGCAACTTCGCTGAAGCTTTCTTT.

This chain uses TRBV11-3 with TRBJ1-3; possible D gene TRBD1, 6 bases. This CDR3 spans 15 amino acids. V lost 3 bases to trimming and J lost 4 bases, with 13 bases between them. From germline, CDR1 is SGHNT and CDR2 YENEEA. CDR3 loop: CASSFRGASGNTIYF. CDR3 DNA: TGTGCCAGCAGCTTCAGGGGCGCTTCAGGAAACACCATATATTTT. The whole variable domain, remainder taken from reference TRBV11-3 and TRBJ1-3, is EAGVVQSPRYKIIEKKQPVAFWCNPISGHNTLYWYLQNLGQGPELLIRYENEEAVDDSQLPKDRFSAERLKGVDSTLKIQPAELGDSAVYLCASSFRGASGNTIYFGEGSWLTVV.

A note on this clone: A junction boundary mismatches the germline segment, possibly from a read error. The CDR3 reads CASSQDWGGRYVYTF. CDR3 bases: TGTGCCAGCAGCCAAGATTGGGGGGGCCGGTATGTCTACACCTTC. The chain carries TRBV3-1 (or the pseudogene TRBV3-2) and TRBJ1-2, with D perhaps TRBD1 (6 bases). The CDR3 contains 15 residues. Germline CDR1 is LGHDT and CDR2 is YNNKEL (reference sequence).

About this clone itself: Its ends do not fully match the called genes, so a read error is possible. CDR3 DNA: TGTGCCAGCAGCCAATCTCAGGGGCAGTGCTCCTTC. The encoded protein is CASSQSQGQCSF. The chain has TRBV11-2 and TRBJ1-2, with TRBD1 as a possible D gene (6 bases). CDR1 and CDR2 from the germline V gene are SGHAT and FQNNGV. The CDR3 runs to 12 residues.

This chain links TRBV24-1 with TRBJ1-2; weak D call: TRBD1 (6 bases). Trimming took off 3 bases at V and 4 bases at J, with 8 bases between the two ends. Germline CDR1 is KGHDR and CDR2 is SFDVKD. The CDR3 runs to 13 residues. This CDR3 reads CATSDQDSYGYTF. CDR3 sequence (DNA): TGTGCCACCAGTGATCAGGACAGCTATGGCTACACCTTC.

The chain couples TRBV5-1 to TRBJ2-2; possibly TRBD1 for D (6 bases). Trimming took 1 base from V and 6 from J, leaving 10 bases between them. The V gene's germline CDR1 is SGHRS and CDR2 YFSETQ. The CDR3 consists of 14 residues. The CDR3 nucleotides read TGCGCCAGCAGCTTGATCCAGGGGTCCGGGGAGCTGTTTTTT. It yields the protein CASSLIQGSGELFF.

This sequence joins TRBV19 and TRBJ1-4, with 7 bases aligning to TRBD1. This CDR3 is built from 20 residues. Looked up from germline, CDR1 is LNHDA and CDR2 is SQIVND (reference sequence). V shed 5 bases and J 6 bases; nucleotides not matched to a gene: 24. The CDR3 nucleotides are TGTGCCAGTAGTGATCGACAGGGTGCGAGGTTCTCGAATAGAGATGAAAAACTGTTTTTT. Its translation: CASSDRQGARFSNRDEKLFF.

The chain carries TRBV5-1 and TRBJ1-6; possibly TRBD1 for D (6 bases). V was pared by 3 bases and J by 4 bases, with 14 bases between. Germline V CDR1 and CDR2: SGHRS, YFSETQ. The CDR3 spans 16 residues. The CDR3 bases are TGCGCCAGCAGCTCTACAGGGAGGGGATATAATTCACCCCTCCACTTT. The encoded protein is CASSSTGRGYNSPLHF.

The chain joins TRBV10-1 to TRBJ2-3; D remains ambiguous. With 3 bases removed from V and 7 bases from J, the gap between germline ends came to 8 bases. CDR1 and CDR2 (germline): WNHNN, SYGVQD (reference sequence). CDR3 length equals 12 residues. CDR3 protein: CASSEAVNTQYF. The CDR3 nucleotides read TGCGCCAGCAGTGAAGCCGTCAATACGCAGTATTTT.

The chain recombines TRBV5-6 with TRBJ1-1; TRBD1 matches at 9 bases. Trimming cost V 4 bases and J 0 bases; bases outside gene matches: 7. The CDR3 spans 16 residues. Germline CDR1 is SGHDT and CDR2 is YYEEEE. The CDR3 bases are TGTGCCAGCAGCCCGGGACAGGGTCTTTTGAACACTGAAGCTTTCTTT. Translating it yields CASSPGQGLLNTEAFF.

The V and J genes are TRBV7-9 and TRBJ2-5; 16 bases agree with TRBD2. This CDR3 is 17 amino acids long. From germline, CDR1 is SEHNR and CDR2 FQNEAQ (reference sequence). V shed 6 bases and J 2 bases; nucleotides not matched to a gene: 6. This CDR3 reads CASRPPGLAGGQETQYF. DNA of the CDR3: TGTGCCAGCAGACCACCGGGACTAGCGGGGGGGCAAGAGACCCAGTACTTC. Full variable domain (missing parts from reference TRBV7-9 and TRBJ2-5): DTGVSQNPRHKITKRGQNVTFRCDPISEHNRLYWYRQTLGQGPEFLTYFQNEAQLEKSRLLSDRFSAERPKGSFSTLEIQRTEQGDSAMYLCASRPPGLAGGQETQYFGPGTRLLVL.

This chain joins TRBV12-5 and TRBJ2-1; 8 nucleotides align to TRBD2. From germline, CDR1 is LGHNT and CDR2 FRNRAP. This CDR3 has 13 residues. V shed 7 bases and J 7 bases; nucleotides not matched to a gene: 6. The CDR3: CASVPGGRNEQFF. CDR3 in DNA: TGTGCTAGTGTCCCGGGAGGGAGGAATGAGCAGTTCTTC. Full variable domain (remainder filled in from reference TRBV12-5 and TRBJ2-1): DARVTQTPRHKVTEMGQEVTMRCQPILGHNTVFWYRQTMMQGLELLAYFRNRAPLDDSGMPKDRFSAEMPDATLATLKIQPSEPRDSAVYFCASVPGGRNEQFFGPGTRLTVL.